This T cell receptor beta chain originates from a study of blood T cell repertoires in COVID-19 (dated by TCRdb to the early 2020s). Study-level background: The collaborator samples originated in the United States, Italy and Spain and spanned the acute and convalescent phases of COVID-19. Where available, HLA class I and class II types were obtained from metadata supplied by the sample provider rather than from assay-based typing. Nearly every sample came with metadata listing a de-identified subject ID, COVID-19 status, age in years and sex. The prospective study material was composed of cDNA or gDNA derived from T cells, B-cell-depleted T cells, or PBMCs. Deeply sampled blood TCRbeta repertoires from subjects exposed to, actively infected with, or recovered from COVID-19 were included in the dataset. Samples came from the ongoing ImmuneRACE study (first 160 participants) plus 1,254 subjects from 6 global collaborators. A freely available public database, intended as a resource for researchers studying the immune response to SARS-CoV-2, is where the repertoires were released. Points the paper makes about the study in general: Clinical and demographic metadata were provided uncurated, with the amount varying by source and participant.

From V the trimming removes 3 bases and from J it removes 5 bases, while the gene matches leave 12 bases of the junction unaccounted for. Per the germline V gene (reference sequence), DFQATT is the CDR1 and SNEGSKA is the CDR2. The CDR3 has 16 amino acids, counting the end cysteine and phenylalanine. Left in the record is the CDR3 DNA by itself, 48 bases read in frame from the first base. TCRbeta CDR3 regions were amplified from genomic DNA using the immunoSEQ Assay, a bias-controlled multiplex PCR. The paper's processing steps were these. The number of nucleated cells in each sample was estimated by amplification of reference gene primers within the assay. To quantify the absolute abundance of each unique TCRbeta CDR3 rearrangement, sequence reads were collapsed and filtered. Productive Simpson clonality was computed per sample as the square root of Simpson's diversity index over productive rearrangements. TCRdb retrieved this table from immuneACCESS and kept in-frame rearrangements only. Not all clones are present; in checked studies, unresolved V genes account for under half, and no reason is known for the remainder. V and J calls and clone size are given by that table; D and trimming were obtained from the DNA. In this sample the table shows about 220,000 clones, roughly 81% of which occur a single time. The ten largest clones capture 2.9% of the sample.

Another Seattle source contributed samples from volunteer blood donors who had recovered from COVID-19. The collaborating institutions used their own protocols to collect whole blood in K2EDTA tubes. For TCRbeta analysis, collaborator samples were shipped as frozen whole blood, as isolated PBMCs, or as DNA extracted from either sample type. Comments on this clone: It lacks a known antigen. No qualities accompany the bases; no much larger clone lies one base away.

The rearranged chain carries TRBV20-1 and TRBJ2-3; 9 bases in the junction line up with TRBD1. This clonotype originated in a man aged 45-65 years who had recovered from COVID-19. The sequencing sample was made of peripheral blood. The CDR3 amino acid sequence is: CSASGTGPFTGDTQYF. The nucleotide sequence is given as TGCAGTGCTAGTGGGACAGGGCCTTTCACGGGAGATACGCAGTATTTT.